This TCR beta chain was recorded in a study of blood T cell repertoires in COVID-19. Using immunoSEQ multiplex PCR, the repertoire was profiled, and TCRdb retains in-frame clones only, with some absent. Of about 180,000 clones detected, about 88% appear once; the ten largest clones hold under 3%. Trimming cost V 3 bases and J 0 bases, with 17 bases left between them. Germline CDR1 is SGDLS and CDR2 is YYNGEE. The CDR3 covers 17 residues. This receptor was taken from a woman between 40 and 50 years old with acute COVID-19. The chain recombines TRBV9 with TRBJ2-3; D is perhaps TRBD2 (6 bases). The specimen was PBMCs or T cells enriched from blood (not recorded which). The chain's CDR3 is CASSGVAEDPSTDTQYF. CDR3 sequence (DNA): TGTGCCAGCAGCGGAGTAGCGGAGGACCCGAGCACAGATACGCAGTATTTT.